This T cell receptor (beta chain) came from a study of Ad26.COV2.S vaccination and SARS-CoV-2 variants. On the study more broadly: Ad26.COV2.S, an intramuscular injection, was given once or twice 56 days apart.

Treatment denoted: some 20 received Ad26.COV2.S at low or high dose, single or two shots; about 5 received placebo; per-sample allocation not given. Day 63 after the first injection of vaccine or placebo was the sampling time. CDR3 length: 16 residues. V dropped 4 bases and J dropped 6; count of bases not matched to a gene: 7. Per the germline V gene, CDR1 is SGHDT and CDR2 is YYEEEE. The repertoire was sequenced with immunoSEQ multiplex PCR; TCRdb's copy has only in-frame clones and lacks some. The profile shows fewer than 500,000 clones, 75% to 95% of them singletons. A note on this clone: Its antigen is unknown.

Study conclusions and caveats: With respect to non-spike TCR breadth, vaccine and placebo recipients were similar.

The chain employs TRBV5-6 and TRBJ2-2; TRBD2 matches at 12 bases. This receptor was obtained from a person between 18 and 60 years old who received the Ad26.COV2.S COVID-19 vaccine or a placebo. This material consisted of peripheral blood, taken in a trial of Ad26.COV2.S vaccine versus placebo. The DNA of the CDR3 is TGTGCCAGCAGCAGCGGACTAGCGGGATTGGCCGGGGAGCTGTTTTTT. Its translation: CASSSGLAGLAGELFF.